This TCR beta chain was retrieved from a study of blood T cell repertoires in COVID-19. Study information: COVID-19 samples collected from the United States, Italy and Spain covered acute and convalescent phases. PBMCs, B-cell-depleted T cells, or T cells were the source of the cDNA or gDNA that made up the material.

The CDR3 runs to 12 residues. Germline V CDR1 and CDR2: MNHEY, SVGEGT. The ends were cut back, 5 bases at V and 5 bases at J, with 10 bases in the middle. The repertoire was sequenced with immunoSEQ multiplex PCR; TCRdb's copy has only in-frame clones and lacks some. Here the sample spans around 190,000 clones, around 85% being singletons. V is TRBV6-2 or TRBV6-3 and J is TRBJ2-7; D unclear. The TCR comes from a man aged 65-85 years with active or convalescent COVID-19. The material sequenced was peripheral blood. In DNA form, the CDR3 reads TGTGCCAGCAGTAAGCCCCCCCACGAGCAGTACTTC. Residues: CASSKPPHEQYF.